Presented here are 7 T cell receptor beta chains from one specimen sequenced in a study of Ad26.COV2.S vaccination and SARS-CoV-2 variants. Treatment meaning: roughly 20 received Ad26.COV2.S at low or high dose, single or two shots; 5 received placebo; per-sample allocation not given. On day 63 after the first injection, vaccine and placebo recipients gave samples. The protocol was immunoSEQ multiplex PCR, while the TCRdb copy is restricted to in-frame clones and leaves out a portion. The sample lists under 550,000 clones; 75% to 95% were seen once. The source was peripheral blood, collected in a trial of Ad26.COV2.S vaccine versus placebo. Receptors originate from a person between 18 and 60 years old who received the Ad26.COV2.S COVID-19 vaccine or a placebo.

In DNA form, the CDR3 reads TGCGCCAGCAGCCCGAAGAGTCCTCGCACAGATACGCAGTATTTT. The encoded protein is CASSPKSPRTDTQYF. V is TRBV5-1 and J is TRBJ2-3; D call uncertain. Deletions cut 4 bases from V and 1 base from J, with 13 bases between. The CDR3 covers 15 residues. Looked up from germline, CDR1 is SGHRS and CDR2 is YFSETQ.

V gene TRBV2 combines with J gene TRBJ2-7, with 9 bases that match TRBD2. This CDR3 is 14 amino acids long. V shed 7 bases and J 2 bases; nucleotides not matched to a gene: 6. Germline CDR1 reads SNHLY; CDR2 reads FYNNEI. The chain's CDR3 is CASKAGGATYEQYF. Here the CDR3 DNA reads TGTGCCAGCAAAGCGGGAGGCGCGACCTACGAGCAGTACTTC.

The CDR3 loop is CASSGAGGGFDFF. In DNA, the CDR3 is TGTGCCAGCAGTGGCGCCGGTGGAGGCTTTGATTTCTTT. The chain carries TRBV6-2 or TRBV6-3 and TRBJ1-1; the D is unclear. Germline CDR1 is MNHEY and CDR2 is SVGEGT. This CDR3 has 13 amino acids. V shed 5 bases and J shed 13 bases, with 20 bases lying between them.

The chain recombines TRBV3-1 (or the pseudogene TRBV3-2) with TRBJ2-1, with 8 bases lining up with TRBD2. After removal of 4 bases from V and 6 bases from J, the junction contained 20 bases not matched to a gene. CDR1 is LGHDT and CDR2 is YNNKEL in the germline V gene (reference sequence). This CDR3 is 19 amino acids long. The CDR3 bases are TGTGCCAGCAGCCCTCAGCACCCACTTTCGGCGGGAGGCAGCAATGAGCAGTTCTTC. Its protein is CASSPQHPLSAGGSNEQFF.

The chain uses TRBV7-9 and TRBJ2-5; no definite D call. V lost 3 bases to trimming and J lost 5 bases, with 13 bases between them. The CDR3 has 14 amino acids. CDR1 and CDR2 (germline): SEHNR, FQNEAQ (reference sequence). Here the CDR3 DNA reads TGTGCCAGCAGCTTGATCTCGCGCGAGGAGACCCAGTACTTC. Protein sequence: CASSLISREETQYF. The complete variable domain, with remaining parts taken from reference TRBV7-9 and TRBJ2-5, reads DTGVSQNPRHKITKRGQNVTFRCDPISEHNRLYWYRQTLGQGPEFLTYFQNEAQLEKSRLLSDRFSAERPKGSFSTLEIQRTEQGDSAMYLCASSLISREETQYFGPGTRLLVL.

The sample holds one count of this clone. The chain uses TRBV7-2 and TRBJ2-3; D is perhaps TRBD1 (6 bases). Per germline, CDR1 SGHTA and CDR2 FQGNSA. With 1 base removed from V and 6 bases from J, the gap between germline ends came to 17 bases. The CDR3 has 16 residues. CDR3 protein: CASSLGRFWQGDTQYF. The CDR3 nucleotides are TGTGCCAGCAGCTTAGGGAGGTTCTGGCAGGGGGATACGCAGTATTTT. Full variable domain (missing parts from reference TRBV7-2 and TRBJ2-3): GAGVSQSPSNKVTEKGKDVELRCDPISGHTALYWYRQSLGQGLEFLIYFQGNSAPDKSGLPSDRFSAERTGGSVSTLTIQRTQQEDSAVYLCASSLGRFWQGDTQYFGPGTRLTVL.

Ten or more counts support this clone. V is TRBV3-1 (or the pseudogene TRBV3-2) and J is TRBJ1-2, with a possible D match to TRBD1 (5 bases). With 1 base removed from V and 8 bases from J, the gap between germline ends came to 14 bases. This CDR3 is 14 amino acids long. Germline loops: CDR1 LGHDT, CDR2 YNNKEL (reference sequence). CDR3 nucleotides: TGTGCCAGCAGCCAAGGGGACGTAAGTGGGGGCTACACCTTC. Amino acids: CASSQGDVSGGYTF.